Presented here are 29 T cell receptor beta chains from one specimen sequenced in a study of cytomegalovirus exposure and HLA in healthy donors. The PCR was carried out with 60 Vbeta primers and 13 Jbeta primers. Measured with immunoSEQ multiplex PCR; TCRdb has only the in-frame clones, and not every one. The sample lists 150,000 to 200,000 clones, around 84% occurring once. Material for sequencing was PBMCs. All receptors derive from a woman aged 45-65 years in good health and CMV-seropositive.

As concerns this clone: Since the CDR3 does not end with the conserved phenylalanine or tryptophan, this likely comes from a read error. The chain uses TRBV28 and TRBJ1-5; D might be TRBD1 (5 bases). The CDR3 length is 17 residues. The V end lost 3 bases, the J end lost 5 bases, and 20 bases lay between the germline ends. Germline assignment: CDR1 MDHEN and CDR2 SYDVKM. CDR3 DNA: TGTGCCAGCAGTTTTTCGTCAGTGGGGCAGGGACATCAGCCCCAGCATTCT. It yields the protein CASSFSSVGQGHQPQHS.

V is TRBV19 and J is TRBJ1-2; D perhaps matches TRBD1 (6 bases). CDR3 size: 14 residues. Germline V gene sequence: CDR1 LNHDA, CDR2 SQIVND (reference sequence). V dropped 5 bases and J dropped 5 bases, with 15 bases sitting between them. As DNA, the CDR3 is TGTGCCAGTAGTCTCCCGACAGGACCTTATGGCTACACCTTC. Translation: CASSLPTGPYGYTF.

Concerning this clone itself: Other DNA variants within this sample encode the same CDR3. The chain employs TRBV25-1 and TRBJ1-5, with D perhaps matching TRBD1 (5 bases). CDR3 length: 15 residues. Germline CDR1 MGHDK, CDR2 SYGVNS. Between the trimmed V and J ends, which lost 4 bases and 1 base, there was a span of 11 bases. Written as DNA, the CDR3 is TGTGCCAGCAGTGCCACAGGAGTGAGCAATCAGCCCCAGCATTTT. Its translation: CASSATGVSNQPQHF.

The rearrangement uses TRBV5-5 and TRBJ2-5; TRBD2 matches at 11 bases. The V gene's germline CDR1 is SGHKS and CDR2 YYEKEE (reference sequence). This CDR3 is 15 amino acids long. Trimming took 3 bases from V and 5 from J; bases not matched to a gene: 6. CDR3: CASSSLAGAGETQYF. CDR3 nucleotides: TGTGCCAGCAGCTCACTAGCGGGGGCCGGGGAGACCCAGTACTTC.

The rearrangement joins TRBV4-3 to TRBJ1-6; D not certain. The CDR3 is made up of 17 amino acids. V was pared by 0 bases and J by 12 bases, with 21 bases between. The germline V gene has CDR1 LGHNA and CDR2 YSLEER. The CDR3 loop reads CASSQDPAGALQEPLHF. In DNA form, the CDR3 reads TGCGCCAGCAGCCAAGATCCTGCGGGTGCCCTCCAGGAACCCCTCCACTTT.

The chain carries TRBV5-8 and TRBJ2-2; 7 bases fit TRBD1. Germline V gene lookup returns CDR1 SGHTS and CDR2 YDEGEE. This CDR3 is built from 16 residues. V dropped 3 bases and J dropped 3; count of bases not matched to a gene: 8. The CDR3 DNA is TGTGCCAGCAGCTCCCCCCGGGACAGTTACACCGGGGAGCTGTTTTTT. It translates to CASSSPRDSYTGELFF.

In this sample, this clone turned up a few times. Here the CDR3 DNA reads TGCAGCGTTGAAGGGCTTATTAGCGGGGGCACAGATACGCAGTATTTT. It translates to CSVEGLISGGTDTQYF. The chain recombines TRBV29-1 with TRBJ2-3, with 8 bases lining up with TRBD2. Germline trimming cut 1 base from V and 1 base from J; bases unmatched to any gene: 7. Germline V gene lookup returns CDR1 SQVTM and CDR2 ANQGSEA. The CDR3 extends over 16 amino acids.

J is TRBJ2-7 and V is TRBV4-3, with 8 bases aligning to TRBD2. Per the germline V gene, CDR1 is LGHNA and CDR2 is YSLEER. With 4 bases clipped from V and 1 base from J, the junction kept 6 bases outside the gene matches. The CDR3 is 15 amino acids. In DNA form, the CDR3 reads TGCGCCAGCAGCCTCTCTAGCGGGCCTTCCTACGAGCAGTACTTC. Its translation: CASSLSSGPSYEQYF.

The CDR3 spells CASSSSGFAPEAFF. The CDR3 coding sequence is TGTGCCAGCAGCTCATCAGGATTCGCTCCTGAAGCTTTCTTT. The chain uses TRBV11-2 and TRBJ1-1; D is unresolved. The CDR3 spans 14 residues. Germline V gives CDR1 SGHAT, CDR2 FQNNGV. V lost 4 bases, J lost 6 bases, and 15 bases lay in between.

This chain joins TRBV7-9 and TRBJ2-2, with TRBD2 matching over 9 bases. V lost 5 bases, J lost 7 bases, and 14 bases stayed unmatched. CDR1 is SEHNR and CDR2 is FQNEAQ in the germline V gene (reference sequence). The CDR3 consists of 17 residues. The CDR3 sequence: CASSHPPGLAGRGELFF. CDR3 DNA sequence: TGTGCCAGCAGCCACCCGCCCGGGCTAGCGGGGCGCGGGGAGCTGTTTTTT.

The chain uses TRBV18 and TRBJ2-3; D may be TRBD1 (5 bases). Germline V gives CDR1 KGHSH, CDR2 LQKENI. V was shortened by 3 bases and J by 2 bases, with 21 bases between the two germline ends. CDR3 length: 18 amino acids. The CDR3: CASSPRALGRVSTDTQYF. CDR3 nucleotides: TGTGCCAGCTCACCGAGAGCCCTGGGCAGGGTATCCACAGATACGCAGTATTTT.

The rearrangement joins TRBV10-3 to TRBJ2-5, with 8 bases aligning to TRBD1. The J call may be in error: the DNA end matches TRBJ2-7 better. The CDR3 covers 14 residues. The germline gives CDR1 ENHRY, CDR2 SYGVKD. CDR3 nucleotides: TGTGCCATCAGTGAACCACAGGGGGCCTACGAGCAGTACTTC. Translation: CAISEPQGAYEQYF.

A word on this clone: A junction end diverges from the germline sequence, so it may reflect a read error. The chain combines TRBV4-1 with TRBJ2-7, with TRBD2 matching 11 bases. The germline V gene has CDR1 MGHRA and CDR2 YSYEKL. The CDR3 is 15 residues long. This CDR3 is CASSQDWTSGYEQYF. The DNA of the CDR3 is TGTGCCAGCAGCCAAGATTGGACTAGCGGGTACGAGCAGTACTTC.

The V call is TRBV7-6, the J call TRBJ2-7, with 9 bases that match TRBD2. CDR3 size: 19 residues. In germline, CDR1 is SGHVS, CDR2 FNYEAQ. V was pared by 6 bases and J by 3 bases, with 21 bases of the junction left unmatched. The CDR3 sequence is CASSNLEGRGGKTDYEQYF. CDR3 coding DNA: TGTGCCAGCAGTAATCTAGAGGGGCGGGGGGGCAAGACGGACTACGAGCAGTACTTC.

The chain has TRBV4-3 and TRBJ2-4, with 13 bases identical to TRBD2. The J segment lost 2 bases and the V segment lost 1 base, leaving 11 bases of the junction unmatched. Germline-derived CDR1 and CDR2 are LGHNA and YSLEER. This CDR3 has 20 residues. The CDR3 coding sequence is TGCGCCAGCAGCCAAGGTACTAGCGGGGGGGCCTTCGGGACCAAAAACATTCAGTACTTC. Its translation is CASSQGTSGGAFGTKNIQYF.

The chain combines TRBV4-2 with TRBJ2-7; TRBD2 matches at 8 bases. Germline CDR1 is LGHNA and CDR2 is YNFKEQ. The V and J ends lost 0 bases and 2 bases, in that order; junction bases with no gene match: 12. The length of the CDR3 is 18 residues. The DNA of the CDR3 is TGTGCCAGCAGCCAAGACTTAGGTGAAGCGGGGGCGGCCTACGAGCAGTACTTC. It specifies CASSQDLGEAGAAYEQYF.

This chain joins TRBV6-1 and TRBJ2-7; TRBD2 matches at 7 bases. The CDR3 covers 13 residues. CDR1 MNHNS and CDR2 SASEGT come from the germline V gene. V shed 6 bases and J 4 bases; nucleotides not matched to a gene: 6. The DNA of the CDR3 is TGTGCCAGCAGCCTCCAGCGGGGTTACGAGCAGTACTTC. Its protein product is CASSLQRGYEQYF.

This clone was picked up one time. The chain employs TRBV4-3 and TRBJ2-1; D gene unclear. Germline V gives CDR1 LGHNA, CDR2 YSLEER. The germline V and J ends were trimmed by 0 bases and 2 bases, with 11 bases remaining between them. The CDR3 spans 16 residues. Here the CDR3 DNA reads TGCGCCAGCAGCCAAGATACCAGTCTTGCCTACAATGAGCAGTTCTTC. Translated: CASSQDTSLAYNEQFF.

This sequence joins TRBV18 and TRBJ1-6; a possible D gene is TRBD1 (6 bases). Germline V gives CDR1 KGHSH, CDR2 LQKENI. V lost 4 bases, J lost 8 bases, and 12 bases lay in between. The CDR3 is made up of 14 amino acids. CDR3 in DNA: TGTGCCAGCTCACTACAGGGTGGTGATTCACCCCTCCACTTT. Its translation is CASSLQGGDSPLHF. Based on the CDR3 plus reference TRBV18 and TRBJ1-6, the full variable domain is NAGVMQNPRHLVRRRGQEARLRCSPMKGHSHVYWYRQLPEEGLKFMVYLQKENIIDESGMPKERFSAEFPKEGPSILRIQQVVRGDSAAYFCASSLQGGDSPLHFGNGTRLTVT.

This clone occurred a few times. The gene calls are TRBV6-1 and TRBJ2-2; 10 nucleotides line up with TRBD1. This CDR3 is built from 14 residues. Germline trimming cut 11 bases from V and 2 bases from J; bases unmatched to any gene: 5. Germline CDR1 and CDR2: MNHNS and SASEGT. CDR3 coding DNA: TGTGCCTTAAGGGACAGGGGAAACACCGGGGAGCTGTTTTTT. Its protein product is CALRDRGNTGELFF.

The V call is TRBV29-1, the J call TRBJ2-5, with D perhaps TRBD1 (6 bases). The germline V and J ends were trimmed by 0 bases and 4 bases, with 6 bases remaining between them. The CDR3 has 12 amino acids. CDR1 and CDR2 (germline): SQVTM, ANQGSEA. The CDR3 DNA reads TGCAGCGTTGAAGAGGGGGCAGAGACCCAGTACTTC. It codes for CSVEEGAETQYF.

The J gene is TRBJ1-1, the V gene TRBV6-6; D is perhaps TRBD1 (5 bases). V dropped 7 bases and J dropped 2 bases, with 11 bases sitting between them. The CDR3 consists of 13 residues. Germline V gene sequence: CDR1 MNHNY, CDR2 SVGAGI (reference sequence). CDR3 amino acids: CASITGTNTEAFF. The CDR3 DNA sequence: TGTGCCAGCATCACAGGCACTAACACTGAAGCTTTCTTT.

In its sample, this clone was seen a few times. The V and J genes are TRBV7-9 and TRBJ1-1; 7 bases are a match to TRBD1. The CDR3 is 14 amino acids. Germline CDR1 and CDR2: SEHNR and FQNEAQ (reference sequence). V gave up 7 bases and J gave up 4 bases; unmatched junction bases: 9. CDR3 protein: CASTLGQVSTEAFF. DNA for the CDR3: TGTGCCAGCACCCTCGGACAGGTGAGCACTGAAGCTTTCTTT.

The rearrangement uses TRBV9 and TRBJ2-5; the D gene is possibly TRBD1 (6 bases). Trimming removed 0 bases at V and 3 bases at J, with 6 bases between. Germline V gene lookup returns CDR1 SGDLS and CDR2 YYNGEE. This CDR3 has 13 residues. The CDR3 DNA reads as TGTGCCAGCAGCGTAGGGACAGAAGAGACCCAGTACTTC. Encoded protein: CASSVGTEETQYF.

The gene calls are TRBV5-4 and TRBJ2-1; TRBD2 might be the D (7 bases). V lost 0 bases, J lost 3 bases, and 16 bases lay in between. Germline V gene lookup returns CDR1 SGHNT and CDR2 YYREEE (reference sequence). There are 17 residues in the CDR3. The CDR3 protein is CASSLDGGGQYYNEQFF. The CDR3 DNA reads TGTGCCAGCAGCTTGGATGGGGGGGGGCAGTACTACAATGAGCAGTTCTTC. The full variable domain, rest sourced from reference TRBV5-4 and TRBJ2-1, is ETGVTQSPTHLIKTRGQQVTLRCSSQSGHNTVSWYQQALGQGPQFIFQYYREEENGRGNFPPRFSGLQFPNYSSELNVNALELDDSALYLCASSLDGGGQYYNEQFFGPGTRLTVL.

This clone has only a few counts. V usage is TRBV5-6 and J usage is TRBJ2-2; no clear D. Germline CDR1 reads SGHDT; CDR2 reads YYEEEE. Trimming took 4 bases from V and 6 from J, leaving 16 bases between them. The CDR3 totals 15 residues. CDR3 DNA: TGTGCCAGCAGCCGAGACTTGATGACTGCCGGGGAGCTGTTTTTT. Its translation is CASSRDLMTAGELFF.

The chain uses TRBV7-3 and TRBJ2-3, with TRBD1 matching 10 bases. There are 14 residues in the CDR3. V shed 5 bases, J shed 5 bases, and the junction held 4 bases outside the gene matches. CDR1 SGHTA and CDR2 FQGTGA come from the germline V gene. Here the CDR3 reads CASSPGQGVDTQYF. CDR3 coding DNA: TGTGCCAGCAGCCCAGGACAGGGGGTAGATACGCAGTATTTT.

This chain joins TRBV4-2 and TRBJ2-1; 9 bases fit TRBD2. This CDR3 contains 14 residues. V was clipped by 4 bases and J by 9 bases; unmatched bases: 7. Germline loops: CDR1 LGHNA, CDR2 YNFKEQ. The CDR3 loop reads CASSPSGGRREQFF. For the CDR3, the DNA is TGTGCCAGCAGCCCCAGCGGGGGGCGTCGTGAGCAGTTCTTC.

This clone was detected a few times. The chain combines TRBV7-2 with TRBJ2-2, with D unresolved. Per germline, CDR1 SGHTA and CDR2 FQGNSA. The CDR3 spans 11 residues. Between the trimmed V and J ends, which lost 5 bases and 5 bases, there was a span of 3 bases. The CDR3 nucleotides are TGTGCCAGCAGCCCAACCGGGGAGCTGTTTTTT. Translated: CASSPTGELFF.